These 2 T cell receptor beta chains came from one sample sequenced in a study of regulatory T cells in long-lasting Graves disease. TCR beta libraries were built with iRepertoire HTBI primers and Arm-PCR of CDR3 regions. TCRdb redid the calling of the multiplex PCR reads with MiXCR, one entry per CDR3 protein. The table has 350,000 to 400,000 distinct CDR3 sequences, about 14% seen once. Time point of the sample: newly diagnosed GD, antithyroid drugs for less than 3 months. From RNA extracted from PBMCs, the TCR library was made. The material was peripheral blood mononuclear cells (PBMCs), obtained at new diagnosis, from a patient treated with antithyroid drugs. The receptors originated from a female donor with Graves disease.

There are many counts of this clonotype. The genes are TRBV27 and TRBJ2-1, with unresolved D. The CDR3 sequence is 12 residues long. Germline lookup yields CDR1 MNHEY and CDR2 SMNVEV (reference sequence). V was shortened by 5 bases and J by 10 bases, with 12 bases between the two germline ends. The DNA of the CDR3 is TGTGCCAGCAGTCCATACGGGTCGGAGCAGTTCTTC. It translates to CASSPYGSEQFF.

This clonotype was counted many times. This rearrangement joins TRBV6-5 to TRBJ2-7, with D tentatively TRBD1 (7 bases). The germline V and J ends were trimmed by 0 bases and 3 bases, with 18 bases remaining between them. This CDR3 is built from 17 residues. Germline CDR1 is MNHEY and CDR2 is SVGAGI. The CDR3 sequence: CASSYSPGGTVNYEQYF. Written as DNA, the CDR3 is TGTGCCAGCAGTTACTCTCCCGGAGGGACAGTAAACTACGAGCAGTACTTC.